A single TCR beta chain is shown here with its context. The antigen is undetermined. The data were obtained in a study of post-analysis software for immune sequencing data. The wider study: Disease trajectories encompassed relapsing-remitting, secondary progressive and progressive-relapsing multiple sclerosis. General observations from the study: Four or five TRBV segments, including TRBV5-6, TRBV5-1 and TRBV20-1, were more frequent in patients than controls.

The CDR3 extends over 16 amino acids. Germline CDR1 reads LGHNA; CDR2 reads YNFKEQ. The V end lost 0 bases, the J end lost 3 bases, and 13 bases lay between the germline ends. Included in the TCR beta cDNA libraries were unique molecular identifiers. TCRdb itself ran the PCR reads through MiXCR, one entry per CDR3 protein. The top ten hold under 30% of the sample, which has about 160,000 distinct CDR3 sequences, about 37% seen once. The sequenced sample was blood, obtained after autologous hematopoietic stem cell transplantation. The chain is built from TRBV4-2 and TRBJ2-3; D may be TRBD1 or TRBD2 (5 bases each). This clonotype originated in a girl under 18 with multiple sclerosis. The chain's CDR3 is CASSQDVGTLTDTQYF. The CDR3 coding sequence is TGTGCCAGCAGCCAAGATGTGGGGACCTTAACAGATACGCAGTATTTT.